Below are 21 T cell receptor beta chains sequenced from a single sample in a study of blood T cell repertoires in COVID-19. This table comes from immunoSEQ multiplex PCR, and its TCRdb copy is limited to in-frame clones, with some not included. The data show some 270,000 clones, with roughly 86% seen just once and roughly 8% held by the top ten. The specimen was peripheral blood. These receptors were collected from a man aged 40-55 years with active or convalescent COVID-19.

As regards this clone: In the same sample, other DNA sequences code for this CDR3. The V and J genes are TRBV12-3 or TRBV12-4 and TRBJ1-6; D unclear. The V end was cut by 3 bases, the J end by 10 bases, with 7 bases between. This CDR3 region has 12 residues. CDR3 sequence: CASSLGGSPLHF. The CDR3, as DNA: TGTGCCAGCAGTTTGGGAGGGTCACCCCTCCACTTT.

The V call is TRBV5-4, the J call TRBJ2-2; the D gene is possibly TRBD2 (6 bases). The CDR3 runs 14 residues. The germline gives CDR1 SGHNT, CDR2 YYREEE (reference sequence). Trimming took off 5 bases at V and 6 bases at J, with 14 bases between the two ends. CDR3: CASSSPPGAGELFF. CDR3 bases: TGTGCCAGCAGTTCTCCCCCGGGGGCCGGGGAGCTGTTTTTT.

The CDR3 loop reads CASSPVQRGGEQYF. In nucleotides, the CDR3 is TGTGCCAGCAGCCCCGTTCAAAGAGGGGGCGAGCAGTACTTC. The rearrangement joins TRBV28 to TRBJ2-7, with a tentative D call TRBD1 (6 bases). This CDR3 is 14 amino acids long. The V end was cut by 6 bases, the J end by 6 bases, with 18 bases between. Germline V lookup: CDR1 MDHEN, CDR2 SYDVKM.

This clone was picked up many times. The CDR3 bases are TGTGCCAGCAGTCCATTAAGGGGGGGGGCTTTGGATTCACCCCTCCACTTT. Translating it yields CASSPLRGGALDSPLHF. This chain links TRBV27 with TRBJ1-6, with D possibly being TRBD1 (6 bases). V dropped 5 bases and J dropped 8 bases, with 22 bases sitting between them. Per germline, CDR1 MNHEY and CDR2 SMNVEV (reference sequence). The CDR3 length is 17 residues.

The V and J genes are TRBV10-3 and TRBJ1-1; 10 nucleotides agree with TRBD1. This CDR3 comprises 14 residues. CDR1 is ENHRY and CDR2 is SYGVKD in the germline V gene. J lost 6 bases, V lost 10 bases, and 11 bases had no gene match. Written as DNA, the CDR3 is TGTGCCACTTGGACAGGGGGGGAATTGGCTGAAGCTTTCTTT. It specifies CATWTGGELAEAFF.

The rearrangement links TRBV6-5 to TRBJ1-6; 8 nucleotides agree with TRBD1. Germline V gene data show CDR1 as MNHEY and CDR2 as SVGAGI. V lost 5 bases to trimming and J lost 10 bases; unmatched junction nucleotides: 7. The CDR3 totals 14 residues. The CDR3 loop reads CASSPRTGQSPLHF. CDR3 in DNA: TGTGCCAGCAGTCCAAGGACAGGGCAATCACCCCTCCACTTT.

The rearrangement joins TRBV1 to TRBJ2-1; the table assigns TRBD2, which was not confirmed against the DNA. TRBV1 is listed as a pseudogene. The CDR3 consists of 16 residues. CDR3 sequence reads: CTSSQEGRGAFYEQFF. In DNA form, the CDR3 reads TGCACCAGCAGCCAAGAAGGGCGGGGGGCCTTCTATGAGCAGTTCTTC.

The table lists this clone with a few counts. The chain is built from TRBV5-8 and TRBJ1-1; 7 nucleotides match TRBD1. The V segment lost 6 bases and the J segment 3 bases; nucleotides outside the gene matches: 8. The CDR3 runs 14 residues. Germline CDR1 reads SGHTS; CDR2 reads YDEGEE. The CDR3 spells CASTKPGGYTEAFF. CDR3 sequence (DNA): TGTGCCAGCACCAAACCAGGGGGTTACACTGAAGCTTTCTTT. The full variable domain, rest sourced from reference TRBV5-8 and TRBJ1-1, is EAGVTQSPTHLIKTRGQQATLRCSPISGHTSVYWYQQALGLGLQFLLWYDEGEERNRGNFPPRFSGRQFPNYSSELNVNALELEDSALYLCASTKPGGYTEAFFGQGTRLTVV.

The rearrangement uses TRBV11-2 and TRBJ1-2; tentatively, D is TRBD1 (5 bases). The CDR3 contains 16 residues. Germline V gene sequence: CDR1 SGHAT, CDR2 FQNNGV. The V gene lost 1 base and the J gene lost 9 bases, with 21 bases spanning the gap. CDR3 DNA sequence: TGTGCCAGCAGCTTAGTGGGGGGTCGAGGGCCGGGGAGCTACACCTTC. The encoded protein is CASSLVGGRGPGSYTF.

CDR3 nucleotide sequence: TGCGCCAGCAGCTTGGGAGGGTCAGAGACCCAGTACTTC. The encoded protein is CASSLGGSETQYF. The rearrangement uses TRBV5-1 and TRBJ2-5; possibly TRBD2 for D (5 bases). V shed 0 bases and J shed 4 bases, with 7 bases lying between them. The germline V gene encodes CDR1 SGHRS and CDR2 YFSETQ. The CDR3 loop spans 13 amino acids.

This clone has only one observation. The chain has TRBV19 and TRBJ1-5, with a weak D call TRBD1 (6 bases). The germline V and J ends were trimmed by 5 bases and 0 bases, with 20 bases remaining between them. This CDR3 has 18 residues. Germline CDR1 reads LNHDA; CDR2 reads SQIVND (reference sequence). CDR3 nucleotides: TGTGCCAGTAGTTCCGGGACACGGCCTCCCTATAGCAATCAGCCCCAGCATTTT. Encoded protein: CASSSGTRPPYSNQPQHF.

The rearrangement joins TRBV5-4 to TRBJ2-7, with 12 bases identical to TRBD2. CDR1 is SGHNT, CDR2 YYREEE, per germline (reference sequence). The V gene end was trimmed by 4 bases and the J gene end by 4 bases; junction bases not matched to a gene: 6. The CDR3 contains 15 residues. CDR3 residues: CASSPRLAGVYEQYF. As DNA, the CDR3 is TGTGCCAGCAGCCCGAGACTAGCGGGAGTATACGAGCAGTACTTC.

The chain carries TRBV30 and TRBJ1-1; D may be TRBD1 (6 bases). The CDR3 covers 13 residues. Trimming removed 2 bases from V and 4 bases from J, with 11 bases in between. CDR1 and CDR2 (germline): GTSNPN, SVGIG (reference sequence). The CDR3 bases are TGTGCCTGGAGTCTTACAGGGAGCACTGAAGCTTTCTTT. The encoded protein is CAWSLTGSTEAFF. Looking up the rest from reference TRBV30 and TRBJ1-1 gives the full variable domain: SQTIHQWPATLVQPVGSPLSLECTVEGTSNPNLYWYRQAAGRGLQLLFYSVGIGQISSEVPQNLSASRPQDRQFILSSKKLLLSDSGFYLCAWSLTGSTEAFFGQGTRLTVV.

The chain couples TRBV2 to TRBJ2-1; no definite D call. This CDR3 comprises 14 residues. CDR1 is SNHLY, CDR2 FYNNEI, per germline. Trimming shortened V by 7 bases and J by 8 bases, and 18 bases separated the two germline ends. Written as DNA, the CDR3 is TGTGCCAGCATCGGTCGTTTCTCCGTGGATGAGCAGTTCTTC. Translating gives CASIGRFSVDEQFF.

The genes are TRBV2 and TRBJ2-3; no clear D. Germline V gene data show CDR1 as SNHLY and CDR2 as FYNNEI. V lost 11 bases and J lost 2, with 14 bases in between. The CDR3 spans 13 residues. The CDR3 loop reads CAYSPGLTDTQYF. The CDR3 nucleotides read TGTGCCTACAGCCCAGGTCTCACAGATACGCAGTATTTT.

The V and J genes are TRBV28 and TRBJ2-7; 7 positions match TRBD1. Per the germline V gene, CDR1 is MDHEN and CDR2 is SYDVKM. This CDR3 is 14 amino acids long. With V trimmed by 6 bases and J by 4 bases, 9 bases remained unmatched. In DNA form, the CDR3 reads TGTGCCAGCAGCCGAGGGGGCAGTAATTACGAGCAGTACTTC. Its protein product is CASSRGGSNYEQYF.

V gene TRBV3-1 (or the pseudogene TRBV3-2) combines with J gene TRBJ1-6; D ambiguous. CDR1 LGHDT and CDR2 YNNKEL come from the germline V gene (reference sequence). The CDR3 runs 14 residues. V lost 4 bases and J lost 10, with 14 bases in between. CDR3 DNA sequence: TGTGCCAGCAGCCCGGGTTATACCGGATCACCCCTCCACTTT. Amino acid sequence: CASSPGYTGSPLHF.

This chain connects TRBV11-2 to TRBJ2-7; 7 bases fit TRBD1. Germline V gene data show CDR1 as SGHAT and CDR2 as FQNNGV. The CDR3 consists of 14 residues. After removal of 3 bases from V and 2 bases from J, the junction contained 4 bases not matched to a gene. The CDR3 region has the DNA TGTGCCAGCAGCTTTGGGACAGAGACCTACGAGCAGTACTTC. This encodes CASSFGTETYEQYF. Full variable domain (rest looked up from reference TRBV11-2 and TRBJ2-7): EAGVAQSPRYKIIEKRQSVAFWCNPISGHATLYWYQQILGQGPKLLIQFQNNGVVDDSQLPKDRFSAERLKGVDSTLKIQPAKLEDSAVYLCASSFGTETYEQYFGPGTRLTVT.

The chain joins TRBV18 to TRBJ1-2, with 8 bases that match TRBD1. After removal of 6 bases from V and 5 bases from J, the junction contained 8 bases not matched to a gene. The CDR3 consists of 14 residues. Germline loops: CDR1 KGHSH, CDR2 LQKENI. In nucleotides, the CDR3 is TGTGCCAGCTCCCTGGACAGGGAGGTATATGGCTACACCTTC. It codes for CASSLDREVYGYTF.

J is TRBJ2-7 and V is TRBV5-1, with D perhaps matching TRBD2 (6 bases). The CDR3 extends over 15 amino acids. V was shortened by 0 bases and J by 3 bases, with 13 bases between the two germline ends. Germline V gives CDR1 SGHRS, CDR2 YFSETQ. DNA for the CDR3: TGCGCCAGCAGCTTGGCGTCGGGGGTCTACTACGAGCAGTACTTC. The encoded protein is CASSLASGVYYEQYF.

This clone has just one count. Here the CDR3 DNA reads TGTGCCAGCTCACCACTCCCTGAGTCCGGGGAGCTGTTTTTT. Its translation is CASSPLPESGELFF. The rearrangement uses TRBV18 and TRBJ2-2; no definite D call. Trimming removed 1 base from V and 6 bases from J, with 9 bases in between. Germline V gives CDR1 KGHSH, CDR2 LQKENI. This CDR3 region has 14 residues.